The present TCR beta chain was sequenced within a study of blood T cell repertoires in COVID-19. Turning to the study itself: Donors in the United States, Italy and Spain gave samples during acute or convalescent COVID-19.

Per the original methods: Nucleated cell number was recorded as an estimate derived from reference gene primer amplification. Some clones are missing from TCRdb's copy, which holds only in-frame ones; the method was immunoSEQ multiplex PCR. The D gene and trimming were derived from the DNA, and the V and J assignments and clone size from that table. The sample lists some 150,000 clones; approximately 85% were seen once. V was clipped by 0 bases and J by 8 bases, with 19 bases between them. This CDR3 has 17 amino acids. Looked up from germline, CDR1 is MGHDK and CDR2 is SYGVNS. Seattle patients were enrolled while actively infected and followed longitudinally.

The chain recombines TRBV25-1 with TRBJ1-4, with a tentative D call TRBD1 (6 bases). The sequenced material came from peripheral blood. This receptor was obtained from a woman aged 60-70 years with COVID-19, enrolled during active disease. DNA of the CDR3: TGTGCCAGCAGTGAATACTGGGGGGCGGGGGGCGGCGAAAAACTGTTTTTT. This encodes CASSEYWGAGGGEKLFF.